These T cell receptor beta chains were read from a single sample in a study of T cells in Graves' hyperthyroidism and ophthalmopathy. Using its own MiXCR run on the multiplex PCR reads, TCRdb lists one record per CDR3 protein. In the table there are hundreds of thousands of distinct CDR3 sequences, 14% of which are singletons. The sample taken for sequencing was blood. Receptors originate from a woman aged 18-29 years with Graves' hyperthyroidism. CDR3s include the opening cysteine and the closing phenylalanine or tryptophan. D genes are given only for firm matches. Part of the rows lack a size; the others show once, few, many or a class for expanded clones.

length: 15
size: many
V: TRBV18
J: TRBJ2-1
D: TRBD1
CDR3: CASSPTGSSYNEQFF
DNA: TGTGCCAGCTCACCGACAGGGAGCTCCTACAATGAGCAGTTCTTC

length: 15
size: many
V: TRBV5-1
J: TRBJ2-1
D: NA
CDR3: CASSLVEPSYNEQFF
DNA: TGCGCCAGCAGCTTGGTAGAGCCCTCCTACAATGAGCAGTTCTTC

length: 15
size: NA
V: TRBV19
J: TRBJ1-1
D: NA
CDR3: CASSLREGGGTEAFF
DNA: TGTGCCAGTAGTCTCCGGGAGGGGGGGGGGACTGAAGCTTTCTTT

length: 15
size: NA
V: TRBV4-2
J: TRBJ2-7
D: TRBD1
CDR3: CASSHIQGISYEQYF
DNA: TGTGCCAGCAGCCACATACAGGGGATCTCCTACGAGCAGTACTTC

length: 14
size: once
V: TRBV27
J: TRBJ2-1
D: TRBD1
CDR3: CASLGQGVRDEQFF
DNA: TGTGCCAGCCTCGGACAGGGCGTGAGAGATGAGCAGTTCTTC

length: 12
size: NA
V: TRBV6-1
J: TRBJ1-2
D: TRBD1
CDR3: CASGDSLYGYTF
DNA: TGTGCCAGCGGGGACAGCCTCTATGGCTACACCTTC

length: 16
size: few
V: TRBV24-1
J: TRBJ2-1
D: NA
CDR3: CATSDFVQGIYNEQFF
DNA: TGTGCCACCAGTGATTTTGTTCAGGGAATCTACAATGAGCAGTTCTTC

length: 15
size: many
V: TRBV18
J: TRBJ2-3
D: NA
CDR3: CASSPRGASTDTQYF
DNA: TGTGCCAGCTCACCGAGGGGGGCTTCCACAGATACGCAGTATTTT

length: 18
size: many
V: TRBV7-2
J: TRBJ2-1
D: TRBD2
CDR3: CASSLFPGGPFSGNEQFF
DNA: TGTGCCAGCAGCTTATTTCCGGGAGGGCCCTTTTCAGGGAATGAGCAGTTCTTC

length: 16
size: NA
V: TRBV6-2/TRBV6-3
J: TRBJ2-4
D: TRBD2
CDR3: CASRPLQREAKNIQYF
DNA: TGTGCCAGCAGACCACTTCAGCGGGAAGCCAAAAACATTCAGTACTTC

length: 14
size: many
V: TRBV27
J: TRBJ2-7
D: NA
CDR3: CASSLWARDYEQYF
DNA: TGTGCCAGCAGTTTATGGGCTAGGGACTACGAGCAGTACTTC

length: 15
size: many
V: TRBV28
J: TRBJ2-3
D: TRBD2
CDR3: CASNLSGTSTDTQYF
DNA: TGTGCCAGCAACCTTAGCGGGACTAGCACAGATACGCAGTATTTT

length: 15
size: few
V: TRBV28
J: TRBJ1-2
D: NA
CDR3: CASSGPGEGNYGYTF
DNA: TGTGCCAGCAGTGGTCCCGGTGAGGGGAACTATGGCTACACCTTC

length: 16
size: NA
V: TRBV19
J: TRBJ2-1
D: NA
CDR3: CASSDRGSPSGNEQFF
DNA: TGTGCCAGTTCCGACAGGGGGTCACCTAGCGGGAATGAGCAGTTCTTC

length: 14
size: few
V: TRBV11-2
J: TRBJ1-6
D: NA
CDR3: CASSLGARNSPLHF
DNA: TGTGCCAGCAGCTTAGGTGCCAGAAATTCACCCCTCCACTTT

length: 14
size: many
V: TRBV7-8
J: TRBJ2-7
D: TRBD1
CDR3: CASSLETGTHEQYF
DNA: TGTGCCAGCAGCTTAGAGACAGGGACCCACGAGCAGTACTTC

length: 15
size: NA
V: TRBV7-9
J: TRBJ1-2
D: NA
CDR3: CASSLVFSADYGYTF
DNA: TGTGCCAGCAGCTTAGTGTTCTCGGCCGACTATGGCTACACCTTC

length: 18
size: NA
V: TRBV5-8
J: TRBJ1-6
D: TRBD1
CDR3: CASSHNRGPSSYNSPLHF
DNA: TGTGCCAGCAGTCATAACAGGGGACCGAGCTCCTATAATTCACCCCTCCACTTT

length: 19
size: few
V: TRBV3-1
J: TRBJ2-6
D: TRBD1
CDR3: CASSQNPGQGSSGANVLTF
DNA: TGTGCCAGCAGCCAAAATCCGGGACAGGGGTCGTCGGGGGCCAACGTCCTGACTTTC

length: 12
size: few
V: TRBV5-1
J: TRBJ2-1
D: NA
CDR3: CASSTYGNEQFF
DNA: TGCGCCAGCAGCACCTATGGCAATGAGCAGTTCTTC

length: 15
size: many
V: TRBV27
J: TRBJ2-3
D: TRBD1
CDR3: CASRPQGASTDTQYF
DNA: TGTGCCAGCAGACCACAGGGGGCAAGCACAGATACGCAGTATTTT

length: 15
size: many
V: TRBV20-1
J: TRBJ2-2
D: NA
CDR3: CSASLRTPNTGELFF
DNA: TGCAGTGCCTCCTTAAGGACGCCGAACACCGGGGAGCTGTTTTTT

length: 17
size: NA
V: TRBV11-2
J: TRBJ2-5
D: TRBD1
CDR3: CASSRDRGFPLFQTQYF
DNA: TGTGCCAGCAGCCGGGACAGGGGTTTCCCCCTCTTTCAGACCCAGTACTTC

length: 16
size: few
V: TRBV12-3/TRBV12-4
J: TRBJ2-5
D: TRBD1
CDR3: CASSPGQGILLETQYF
DNA: TGTGCCAGCAGTCCTGGACAGGGGATTTTGTTGGAGACCCAGTACTTC

length: 15
size: NA
V: TRBV27
J: TRBJ1-5
D: NA
CDR3: CASSHQGLGNQPQHF
DNA: TGTGCCAGCAGTCACCAGGGGTTGGGCAATCAGCCCCAGCATTTT

length: 15
size: many
V: TRBV5-1
J: TRBJ2-5
D: TRBD1
CDR3: CASSFGSGGGETQYF
DNA: TGCGCCAGCAGCTTCGGGTCAGGGGGCGGTGAGACCCAGTACTTC

length: 16
size: NA
V: TRBV13
J: TRBJ2-7
D: TRBD2
CDR3: CASSFSMGGRAYEQYF
DNA: TGTGCCAGCAGCTTCTCGATGGGCGGGAGAGCCTACGAGCAGTACTTC

length: 17
size: many
V: TRBV7-9
J: TRBJ2-2
D: NA
CDR3: CASSQVGDTPNTGELFF
DNA: TGTGCCAGCAGCCAGGTGGGGGACACACCGAACACCGGGGAGCTGTTTTTT

length: 15
size: few
V: TRBV4-1
J: TRBJ1-3
D: TRBD1
CDR3: CASSQAGQGMYTIYF
DNA: TGCGCCAGCAGCCAAGCAGGACAGGGAATGTACACCATATATTTT

length: 16
size: many
V: TRBV15
J: TRBJ2-5
D: TRBD1
CDR3: CATSRAGKGARETQYF
DNA: TGTGCCACCAGCAGAGCTGGAAAGGGGGCCCGGGAGACCCAGTACTTC

length: 15
size: many
V: TRBV10-3
J: TRBJ1-1
D: NA
CDR3: CAISESEGLVTEAFF
DNA: TGTGCCATCAGTGAGTCGGAGGGTTTGGTCACTGAAGCTTTCTTT